The next 21 T cell receptor beta chains were all read from a single sample in a study of T-cell reconstitution after alpha-beta-depleted transplantation in children. TCRbeta library construction was performed incorporating unique molecular identifiers. TCRdb passed the PCR reads through MiXCR, listing each CDR3 protein once. In the table there are about 610,000 distinct CDR3 sequences, roughly a tenth of which are singletons. The material sequenced was PBMCs from the stem cell graft donor, taken from the stem cell graft. These TCRs come from a human donor who donated a stem cell graft to a child with acute myeloid leukemia.

This clonotype was seen a few times. The chain links TRBV5-1 to TRBJ2-3; a weak D match, TRBD1 (6 bases). CDR1 is SGHRS and CDR2 is YFSETQ in the germline V gene. The CDR3 has 15 residues. V was pared by 2 bases and J by 2 bases, with 12 bases between. This CDR3 is CASSLVQGPTDTQYF. CDR3 DNA sequence: TGCGCCAGCAGCTTAGTACAGGGCCCCACAGATACGCAGTATTTT.

The CDR3 region has the DNA TGTGCCAGCAGCTTAGAGGGACGCTACGAGCAGTACTTC. It is translated as CASSLEGRYEQYF. The genes are TRBV11-2 and TRBJ2-7, with D possibly being TRBD1 or TRBD2 (5 bases each). Germline V gene data show CDR1 as SGHAT and CDR2 as FQNNGV. This CDR3 is built from 13 residues. The germline V and J ends were trimmed by 0 bases and 3 bases, with 6 bases remaining between them.

This clonotype has a handful of counts. CDR3 sequence: CATSDGRTGKLFF. CDR3 nucleotides: TGTGCCACCAGTGATGGACGGACGGGAAAACTGTTTTTT. This chain joins TRBV24-1 and TRBJ1-4; no clear D gene. Trimming stripped 3 bases from V and 10 bases from J, with 11 bases between. CDR3 size: 13 residues. From germline, CDR1 is KGHDR and CDR2 SFDVKD.

Here the CDR3 DNA reads TGTGCCATCAGTGAGGGATTCTCTGGAAACACCATATATTTT. It encodes CAISEGFSGNTIYF. The chain is built from TRBV10-3 and TRBJ1-3; no clear D gene. This CDR3 has 14 amino acids. The V end was cut by 2 bases, the J end by 0 bases, with 5 bases between. CDR1 and CDR2 (germline): ENHRY, SYGVKD.

This clonotype was recorded many times. V is TRBV29-1 and J is TRBJ2-2; 7 bases fit TRBD1. Germline trimming cut 4 bases from V and 7 bases from J; bases unmatched to any gene: 6. This CDR3 has 13 amino acids. Germline CDR1 reads SQVTM; CDR2 reads ANQGSEA. CDR3 bases: TGCAGCGTTGCCAAGGGGGCAAACGGGGAGCTGTTTTTT. This codes for CSVAKGANGELFF.

This clonotype was seen repeatedly, ten times or more. The V call is TRBV6-2 or TRBV6-3, the J call TRBJ2-7, with TRBD2 matching over 7 bases. The CDR3 loop spans 14 amino acids. From germline, CDR1 is MNHEY and CDR2 SVGEGT. V dropped 10 bases and J dropped 6; count of bases not matched to a gene: 15. This chain's CDR3 is CATSSAGEASEQYF. CDR3 nucleotide sequence: TGTGCCACCTCCAGCGCGGGGGAAGCTTCCGAGCAGTACTTC.

The chain joins TRBV18 to TRBJ1-5; maybe TRBD1 (5 bases). CDR1 and CDR2 (germline): KGHSH, LQKENI. Between the trimmed V and J ends, which lost 2 bases and 2 bases, there was a span of 10 bases. CDR3 length equals 15 residues. The CDR3 DNA reads as TGTGCCAGCTCACCAGTCGGAGGGGGCAATCAGCCCCAGCATTTT. Encoded protein: CASSPVGGGNQPQHF.

This clonotype was seen repeatedly, ten times or more. The chain recombines TRBV12-3 or TRBV12-4 with TRBJ2-3; 9 bases match TRBD2. With V trimmed by 5 bases and J by 0 bases, 3 bases remained unmatched. This CDR3 comprises 15 residues. The CDR3 protein is CASSRTSESTDTQYF. The CDR3 DNA reads TGTGCCAGCAGTCGGACTAGCGAGAGCACAGATACGCAGTATTTT.

The chain combines TRBV24-1 with TRBJ2-7; 8 positions match TRBD1. From germline, CDR1 is KGHDR and CDR2 SFDVKD. J lost 7 bases, V lost 3 bases, and 10 bases had no gene match. CDR3 length equals 15 residues. DNA of the CDR3: TGTGCCACCAGTGATAACGGACAGGGTGTTTGGGAGCAGTACTTC. This sequence encodes CATSDNGQGVWEQYF.

A few counts support this clonotype. The V gene is TRBV7-9, the J gene TRBJ2-1; 13 nucleotides align to TRBD2. The CDR3 sequence is 15 residues long. CDR1 is SEHNR, CDR2 FQNEAQ, per germline (reference sequence). V gave up 2 bases and J gave up 9 bases; unmatched junction bases: 4. The CDR3 coding sequence is TGTGCCAGCAGCTTATCACTAGCGGGAGGGCCTGAGCAGTTCTTC. Its protein product is CASSLSLAGGPEQFF.

The table lists this clonotype with many counts. V usage is TRBV5-6 and J usage is TRBJ2-7, with 8 bases fitting TRBD1. This CDR3 spans 15 amino acids. Germline V gene sequence: CDR1 SGHDT, CDR2 YYEEEE. J gave up 6 bases and V 4 bases, and 12 bases lay outside the gene matches. CDR3 nucleotides: TGTGCCAGCAGCCCAGGGGGGACAGGTTGGTCCGAGCAGTACTTC. Its translation: CASSPGGTGWSEQYF. Full variable domain (missing parts from reference TRBV5-6 and TRBJ2-7): DAGVTQSPTHLIKTRGQQVTLRCSPKSGHDTVSWYQQALGQGPQFIFQYYEEEERQRGNFPDRFSGHQFPNYSSELNVNALLLGDSALYLCASSPGGTGWSEQYFGPGTRLTVT.

In its sample, this clonotype was seen many times. This chain links TRBV29-1 with TRBJ2-1; no clear D gene. Trimming left V 7 bases short and J 8 bases short, with 12 bases between. Germline V gives CDR1 SQVTM, CDR2 ANQGSEA. The CDR3 has 11 amino acids. DNA for the CDR3: TGCAGCGCCCCGGGTCTGGATGAGCAGTTCTTC. It is translated as CSAPGLDEQFF.

Many counts were recorded for this clonotype. This rearrangement joins TRBV20-1 to TRBJ2-3; D remains ambiguous. The V end was cut by 3 bases, the J end by 4 bases, with 8 bases between. CDR1 and CDR2 from the germline V gene are DFQATT and SNEGSKA (reference sequence). The CDR3 is made up of 12 amino acids. DNA of the CDR3: TGCAGTGCTAGTCGAGTGGCAGATACGCAGTATTTT. It specifies CSASRVADTQYF.

This clonotype came up a few times. The chain has TRBV29-1 and TRBJ1-5; the D is unclear. The CDR3 is made up of 13 amino acids. CDR1 SQVTM and CDR2 ANQGSEA come from the germline V gene. Trimming pared 5 bases from V and 4 bases from J, leaving 12 bases between. CDR3 nucleotides: TGCAGCGTTAACTTTGGGGAAAATCAGCCCCAGCATTTT. Residues: CSVNFGENQPQHF.

This clonotype was counted a few times. This sequence joins TRBV7-8 and TRBJ2-3; D is possibly TRBD1 or TRBD2 (8 bases each). Germline CDR1 reads SGHVS; CDR2 reads FQNEAQ. CDR3 length: 15 amino acids. Deletions cut 6 bases from V and 5 bases from J, with 18 bases between. The CDR3: CASSSQGAGGDTQYF. The DNA for the CDR3 is TGTGCCAGCAGTTCTCAGGGGGCGGGGGGAGATACGCAGTATTTT.

This clonotype was picked up many times. The V gene is TRBV29-1, the J gene TRBJ2-7, with D possibly TRBD2 on 6 matching bases. Trimming removed 6 bases from V and 1 base from J, with 16 bases in between. Per germline, CDR1 SQVTM and CDR2 ANQGSEA. This CDR3 region has 14 residues. The CDR3 loop is CSVAGGVGSYEQYF. In DNA form, the CDR3 reads TGCAGCGTCGCCGGAGGGGTTGGATCCTACGAGCAGTACTTC.

This clonotype occurred many times. The chain recombines TRBV20-1 with TRBJ2-3, with 10 bases matching TRBD2. This CDR3 spans 15 amino acids. Losses at the gene ends were 1 base for V and 3 bases for J; bases not matched to a gene: 4. Germline CDR1 is DFQATT and CDR2 is SNEGSKA (reference sequence). This CDR3 reads CSARASSGRTDTQYF. The CDR3 DNA reads TGCAGTGCTAGAGCGAGTAGCGGGAGGACAGATACGCAGTATTTT.

This clonotype was seen repeatedly, ten times or more. The chain uses TRBV9 and TRBJ2-1; possibly TRBD2 for D (5 bases). The CDR3 is 13 amino acids. Trimming stripped 0 bases from V and 7 bases from J, with 8 bases between. Germline CDR1 is SGDLS and CDR2 is YYNGEE. The CDR3 coding sequence is TGTGCCAGCAGCGTAGTGCCGGGGAATGAGCAGTTCTTC. Encoded protein: CASSVVPGNEQFF. The full variable domain, completed using reference TRBV9 and TRBJ2-1, is DSGVTQTPKHLITATGQRVTLRCSPRSGDLSVYWYQQSLDQGLQFLIQYYNGEERAKGNILERFSAQQFPDLHSELNLSSLELGDSALYFCASSVVPGNEQFFGPGTRLTVL.

In this sample, this clonotype turned up many times. This chain joins TRBV24-1 and TRBJ2-3, with D maybe TRBD2 (6 bases). The ends were cut back, 0 bases at V and 3 bases at J, with 15 bases in the middle. The CDR3 totals 17 residues. Germline CDR1 reads KGHDR; CDR2 reads SFDVKD. CDR3 region: CATSDLHPGVETDTQYF. The CDR3 region has the DNA TGTGCCACCAGTGATTTGCACCCGGGAGTGGAGACAGATACGCAGTATTTT.

This clonotype was counted between two and nine times. CDR3: CASSQEDGSSEQFF. The CDR3 bases are TGCGCCAGCAGCCAAGAGGACGGGAGTTCGGAGCAGTTCTTC. The V gene is TRBV4-3, the J gene TRBJ2-1, with TRBD2 as a possible D gene (6 bases). CDR1 and CDR2 (germline): LGHNA, YSLEER. The ends were cut back, 0 bases at V and 10 bases at J, with 13 bases in the middle. The CDR3 is 14 amino acids.

The gene calls are TRBV6-1 and TRBJ1-5; the D gene is possibly TRBD1 (5 bases). This CDR3 has 14 amino acids. Germline V CDR1 and CDR2: MNHNS, SASEGT. V was trimmed by 10 bases and J by 2 bases, leaving 15 bases between them. The CDR3 DNA sequence: TGTGCCACCCGGGGGTCGGGGGGCAATCAGCCCCAGCATTTT. Translation: CATRGSGGNQPQHF.